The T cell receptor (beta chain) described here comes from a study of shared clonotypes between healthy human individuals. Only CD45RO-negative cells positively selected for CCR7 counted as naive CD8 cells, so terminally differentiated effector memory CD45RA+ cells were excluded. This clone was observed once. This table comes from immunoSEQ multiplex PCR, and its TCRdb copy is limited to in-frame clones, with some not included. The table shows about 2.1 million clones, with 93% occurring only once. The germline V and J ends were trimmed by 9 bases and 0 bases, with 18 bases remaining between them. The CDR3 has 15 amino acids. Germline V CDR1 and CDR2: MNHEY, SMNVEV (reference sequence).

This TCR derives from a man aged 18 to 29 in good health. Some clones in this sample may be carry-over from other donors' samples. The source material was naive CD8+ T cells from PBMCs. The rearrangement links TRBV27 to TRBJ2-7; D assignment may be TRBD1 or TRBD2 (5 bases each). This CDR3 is CASKSLGTLSYEQYF. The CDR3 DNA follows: TGTGCCAGTAAGTCCTTGGGGACGCTCTCCTACGAGCAGTACTTC.